A selection of T cell receptor beta chains follows, all from one sample in a study of T cell responses to AZD1222 COVID-19 vaccine. Here immunoSEQ multiplex PCR was the method, and the copy in TCRdb shows in-frame clones only, minus some. The repertoire holds 150,000 to 190,000 clones, with over 75% as singletons. The sequences come from peripheral blood, collected on day 0 of AZD1222 vaccination. These receptor sequences come from an adult in good health. Both conserved end residues are trimmed from each CDR3. The D gene is left open where the match is weak.

v_call: TRBV28
d_call: .
j_call: TRBJ1-3
cdr3_aa: ASSSPPGAGNTIY

v_call: TRBV7-6
d_call: .
j_call: TRBJ1-1
cdr3_aa: ASSLELGVNTEAF

v_call: TRBV30
d_call: TRBD1
j_call: TRBJ1-3
cdr3_aa: AWHRGRSGNTIY

v_call: TRBV11-3
d_call: TRBD2
j_call: TRBJ2-1
cdr3_aa: ASSLEGLAGAGNEQF

v_call: TRBV28
d_call: TRBD1
j_call: TRBJ2-1
cdr3_aa: ASSSGQGVQRNEQF

v_call: TRBV28
d_call: TRBD1
j_call: TRBJ1-3
cdr3_aa: ASSSPGGENTIY

v_call: TRBV29-1
d_call: TRBD1
j_call: TRBJ1-2
cdr3_aa: SVGQGVGYT

v_call: TRBV5-8
d_call: .
j_call: TRBJ1-3
cdr3_aa: ASSLQGMTGNTIY

v_call: TRBV19
d_call: TRBD1
j_call: TRBJ2-1
cdr3_aa: ASSYDRDRGGNEQF

v_call: TRBV5-5
d_call: TRBD2
j_call: TRBJ2-7
cdr3_aa: ASSLAVGGSIYEQY

v_call: TRBV28
d_call: .
j_call: TRBJ1-1
cdr3_aa: ASSFLIDLNTEAF

v_call: TRBV5-6
d_call: .
j_call: TRBJ1-3
cdr3_aa: ASSSVYSPDSGNTIY

v_call: TRBV30
d_call: .
j_call: TRBJ1-1
cdr3_aa: AWSLVRVRPMNTEAF

v_call: TRBV7-9
d_call: .
j_call: TRBJ1-6
cdr3_aa: ASSLSQGGLYNSPLH

v_call: TRBV27
d_call: TRBD2
j_call: TRBJ2-3
cdr3_aa: ASRRTSGRTGTDTQY

v_call: TRBV6-2/TRBV6-3
d_call: TRBD2
j_call: TRBJ2-3
cdr3_aa: ASSYGRATDTQY

v_call: TRBV28
d_call: .
j_call: TRBJ2-7
cdr3_aa: ASSLTGSYEQY

v_call: TRBV11-2
d_call: .
j_call: TRBJ2-7
cdr3_aa: ASSLIRQAYEQY

v_call: TRBV5-4
d_call: .
j_call: TRBJ2-1
cdr3_aa: ASSPTGDSYNEQF

v_call: TRBV7-2
d_call: .
j_call: TRBJ2-4
cdr3_aa: ASSSPPYRDLAKNIQY

v_call: TRBV28
d_call: .
j_call: TRBJ2-5
cdr3_aa: ASRPGLSQETQY

v_call: TRBV20-1
d_call: .
j_call: TRBJ1-5
cdr3_aa: SASGGLEH

v_call: TRBV30
d_call: .
j_call: TRBJ2-3
cdr3_aa: AWSYGSVDTQY

v_call: TRBV5-1
d_call: .
j_call: TRBJ1-1
cdr3_aa: ASRTSGQGAEAF

v_call: TRBV29-1
d_call: TRBD2
j_call: TRBJ2-1
cdr3_aa: SVSGRTSGRYNEQF

v_call: TRBV4-1
d_call: TRBD1
j_call: TRBJ1-5
cdr3_aa: ASSPGTGEGNQPQH

v_call: TRBV6-6
d_call: TRBD1
j_call: TRBJ1-2
cdr3_aa: ASSYRQGHYGYT

v_call: TRBV11-3
d_call: .
j_call: TRBJ2-1
cdr3_aa: ASSPVGEGDNEQF

v_call: TRBV5-6
d_call: .
j_call: TRBJ1-1
cdr3_aa: ASSLGLEQSEAF

v_call: TRBV29-1
d_call: TRBD2
j_call: TRBJ2-5
cdr3_aa: SASSGEETQY

v_call: TRBV5-1
d_call: TRBD2
j_call: TRBJ2-5
cdr3_aa: ASSLKLQGLGETQY